This T cell receptor (beta chain) was retrieved from a study of T cell changes during pregnancy in multiple sclerosis. Assay used: immunoSEQ multiplex PCR; TCRdb lists only in-frame clones, some missing. Of 30,000 to 40,000 clones detected, roughly 89% appear once; the ten largest clones hold around 8%. CDR3 length: 13 residues. The V segment lost 6 bases and the J segment 3 bases; nucleotides outside the gene matches: 4. Germline V gene data show CDR1 as MNHEY and CDR2 as SMNVEV (reference sequence). Sequencing used CD8+ T cells from peripheral blood mononuclear cells, obtained before pregnancy. This clonotype was obtained from a female donor with multiple sclerosis, enrolled in a pregnancy study. The rearrangement uses TRBV27 and TRBJ2-7, with 8 bases fitting TRBD2. CDR3 residues: CASSQGTSYEQYF. In DNA form, the CDR3 reads TGTGCCAGCAGCCAGGGGACTAGCTACGAGCAGTACTTC.